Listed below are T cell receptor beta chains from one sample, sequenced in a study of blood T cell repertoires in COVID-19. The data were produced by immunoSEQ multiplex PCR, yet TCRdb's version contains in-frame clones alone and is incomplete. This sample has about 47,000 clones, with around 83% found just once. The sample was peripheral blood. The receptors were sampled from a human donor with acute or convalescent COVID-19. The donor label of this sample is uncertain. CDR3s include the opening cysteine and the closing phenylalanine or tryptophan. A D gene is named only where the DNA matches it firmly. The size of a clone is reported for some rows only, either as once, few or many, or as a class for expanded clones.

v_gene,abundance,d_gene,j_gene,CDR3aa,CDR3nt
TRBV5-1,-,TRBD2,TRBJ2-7,CASSLQYLAGGLGYEQYF,TGCGCCAGCAGCTTGCAGTACCTAGCGGGAGGTTTGGGCTACGAGCAGTACTTC
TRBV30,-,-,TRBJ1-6,CAWSVALPGDSPLHF,TGTGCCTGGAGTGTAGCCCTCCCCGGGGATTCACCCCTCCACTTT
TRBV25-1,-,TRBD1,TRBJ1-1,CASSEPGTVEAFF,TGTGCCAGCAGTGAACCCGGGACAGTTGAAGCTTTCTTT
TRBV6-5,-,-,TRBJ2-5,CASNHPRETQYF,TGTGCCAGCAACCACCCGCGAGAGACCCAGTACTTC
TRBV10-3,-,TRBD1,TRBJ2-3,CAVGTGFTDTQYF,TGTGCCGTCGGGACAGGGTTCACAGATACGCAGTATTTT
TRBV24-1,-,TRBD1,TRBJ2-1,CATSDFSRTGSYNEQFF,TGTGCCACCAGTGATTTTTCAAGGACAGGCTCCTACAATGAGCAGTTCTTC
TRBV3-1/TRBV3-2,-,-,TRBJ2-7,CASSQNREQYF,TGTGCCAGCAGCCAAAATCGCGAGCAGTACTTC
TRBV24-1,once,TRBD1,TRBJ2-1,CATSDPLGTGYNEQFF,TGTGCCACCAGTGATCCTCTCGGGACAGGATACAATGAGCAGTTCTTC
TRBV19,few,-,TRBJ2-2,CASRGGQATTGELFF,TGTGCCAGTCGCGGGGGACAGGCGACCACCGGGGAGCTGTTTTTT
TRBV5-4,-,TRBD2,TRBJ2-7,CASSLELGTSSYEQYF,TGTGCCAGCAGCCTTGAGCTTGGGACTAGCTCCTACGAGCAGTACTTC
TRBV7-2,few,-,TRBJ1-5,CASSTGNSNQPQHF,TGTGCCAGCAGCACAGGGAACAGCAATCAGCCCCAGCATTTT
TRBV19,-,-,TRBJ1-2,CASSLTPNYGYTF,TGTGCCAGTAGCCTCACACCGAACTATGGCTACACCTTC
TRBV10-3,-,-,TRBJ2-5,CAITGRPEETQYF,TGTGCCATCACAGGCAGACCCGAAGAGACCCAGTACTTC
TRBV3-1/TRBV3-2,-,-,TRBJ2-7,CASSQDMASLSYEQYF,TGTGCCAGCAGCCAAGATATGGCTAGCCTTTCCTACGAGCAGTACTTC
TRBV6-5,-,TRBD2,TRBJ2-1,CASKAGVSSYNEQFF,TGTGCCAGCAAAGCGGGAGTAAGCTCCTACAATGAGCAGTTCTTC
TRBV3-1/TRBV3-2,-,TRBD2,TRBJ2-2,CASSRQGSGGIPVPGELFF,TGTGCCAGCAGTCGTCAGGGAAGCGGGGGGATCCCGGTACCCGGGGAGCTGTTTTTT
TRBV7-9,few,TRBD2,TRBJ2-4,CASSFSGGNIQYF,TGTGCCAGCAGCTTCAGCGGGGGGAACATTCAGTACTTC
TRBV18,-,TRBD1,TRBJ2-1,CASSPPTGYYNEQFF,TGTGCCAGCTCACCACCGACAGGGTACTACAATGAGCAGTTCTTC
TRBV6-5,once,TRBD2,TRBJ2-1,CASSYSSGSDNEQFF,TGTGCCAGCAGTTACTCGAGCGGGAGCGACAATGAGCAGTTCTTC
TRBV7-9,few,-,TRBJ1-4,CASSVGMREKLFF,TGTGCCAGCAGCGTAGGGATGCGGGAAAAACTGTTTTTT
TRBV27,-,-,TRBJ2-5,CASSYARLETQYF,TGTGCCAGCAGTTATGCCAGATTAGAGACCCAGTACTTC
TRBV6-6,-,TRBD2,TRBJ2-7,CASSPGGEGVRYF,TGTGCCAGCAGCCCTGGGGGGGAAGGGGTAAGGTACTTC
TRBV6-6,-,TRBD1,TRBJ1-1,CASSYGQGNTEAFF,TGTGCCAGCAGTTACGGACAGGGGAACACTGAAGCTTTCTTT
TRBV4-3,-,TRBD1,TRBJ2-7,CASSRGSGGQGTYEQYF,TGCGCCAGCAGCCGCGGGAGTGGTGGACAGGGGACCTACGAGCAGTACTTC
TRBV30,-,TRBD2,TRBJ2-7,CAWSPLAGVSYEQYF,TGTGCCTGGAGCCCACTAGCGGGAGTCTCCTACGAGCAGTACTTC
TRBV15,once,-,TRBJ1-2,CATSRGGSQRLYGYTF,TGTGCCACCAGCAGAGGAGGGAGTCAGCGTCTCTATGGCTACACCTTC
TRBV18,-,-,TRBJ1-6,CASSRGGHNSPLHF,TGTGCCAGCTCACGCGGGGGGCATAATTCACCCCTCCACTTT
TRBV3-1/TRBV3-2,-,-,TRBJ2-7,CASSQSGSEQYF,TGTGCCAGCAGCCAGTCAGGAAGCGAGCAGTACTTC
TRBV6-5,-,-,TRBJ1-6,CASKGQIYNSPLHF,TGTGCCAGCAAGGGGCAGATCTATAATTCACCCCTCCACTTT
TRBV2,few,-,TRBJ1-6,CASSVSSYNSPLHF,TGTGCCAGCAGTGTGAGCTCCTATAATTCACCCCTCCACTTT
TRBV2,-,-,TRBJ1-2,CASTKLRSGGYTF,TGTGCCAGCACCAAGCTCCGCTCCGGTGGCTACACCTTC
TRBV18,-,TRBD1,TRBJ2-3,CASSPGQGTDTQYF,TGTGCCAGCTCACCCGGACAGGGCACAGATACGCAGTATTTT
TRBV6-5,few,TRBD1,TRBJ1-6,CASSTGGRFGSPLHF,TGTGCCAGCAGTACAGGGGGCCGCTTCGGTTCACCCCTCCACTTT
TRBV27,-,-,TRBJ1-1,CASSSYGRTTEAFF,TGTGCCAGCAGTTCTTATGGGAGAACAACTGAAGCTTTCTTT
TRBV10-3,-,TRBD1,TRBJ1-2,CAISRTGGNYGYTF,TGTGCCATCAGCCGGACAGGGGGCAACTATGGCTACACCTTC
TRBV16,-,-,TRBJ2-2,CASSQSGLSTGELFF,TGTGCCAGCAGCCAATCCGGGTTGAGCACCGGGGAGCTGTTTTTT
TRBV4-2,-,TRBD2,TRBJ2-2,CASSQASGGAFAGELFF,TGTGCCAGCAGCCAAGCCAGCGGGGGGGCCTTCGCCGGGGAGCTGTTTTTT
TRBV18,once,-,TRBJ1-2,CASSPQTDYGYTF,TGTGCCAGCTCACCTCAAACAGACTATGGCTACACCTTC
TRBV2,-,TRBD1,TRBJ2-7,CASRRDSMYEQYF,TGTGCCAGCAGAAGGGACAGCATGTACGAGCAGTACTTC
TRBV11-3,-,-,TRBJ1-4,CASSFLGGQDNEKLFF,TGTGCCAGCAGCTTTTTGGGGGGGCAGGACAACGAAAAACTGTTTTTT
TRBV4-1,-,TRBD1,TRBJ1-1,CASSQDWGQRAFF,TGCGCCAGCAGCCAAGATTGGGGACAGCGGGCTTTCTTT
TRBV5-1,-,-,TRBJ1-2,CASSLASDSYGYTF,TGCGCCAGCAGCCTGGCGTCGGACAGCTATGGCTACACCTTC
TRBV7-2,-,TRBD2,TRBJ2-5,CASSLEGLGVETQYF,TGTGCCAGCAGCTTAGAGGGACTAGGGGTAGAGACCCAGTACTTC
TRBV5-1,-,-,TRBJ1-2,CASSLGQSWGYTF,TGCGCCAGCAGCTTGGGACAGTCTTGGGGCTACACCTTC
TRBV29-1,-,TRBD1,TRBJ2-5,CSVDRGRETQYF,TGCAGCGTTGACAGGGGGCGGGAGACCCAGTACTTC
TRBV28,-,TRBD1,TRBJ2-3,CASSFPRQGTDTQYF,TGTGCCAGCAGTTTTCCCCGACAGGGGACAGATACGCAGTATTTT
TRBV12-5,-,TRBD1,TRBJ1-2,CASGQGTGPYGYTF,TGTGCTAGTGGCCAAGGGACAGGACCCTATGGCTACACCTTC